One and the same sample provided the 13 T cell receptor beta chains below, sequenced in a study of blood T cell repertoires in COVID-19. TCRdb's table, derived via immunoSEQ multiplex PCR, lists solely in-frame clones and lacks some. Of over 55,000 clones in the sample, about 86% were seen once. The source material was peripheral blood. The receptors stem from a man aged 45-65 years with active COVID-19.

CDR3 sequence (DNA): TGCGCCAGCAGCCAGGGACTAGCGGGGTTCTCCTACGAGCAGTACTTC. Its translation is CASSQGLAGFSYEQYF. The chain combines TRBV4-1 with TRBJ2-7, with TRBD2 matching 13 bases. The junction had 2 bases not matched to a gene; V was cut back by 3 bases and J by 0 bases. Germline CDR1 is MGHRA and CDR2 is YSYEKL. The CDR3 runs 16 residues.

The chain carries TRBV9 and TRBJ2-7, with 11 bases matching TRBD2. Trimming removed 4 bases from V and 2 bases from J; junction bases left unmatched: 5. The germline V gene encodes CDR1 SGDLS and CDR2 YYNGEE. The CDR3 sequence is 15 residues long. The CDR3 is CASSPGTSGTYEQYF. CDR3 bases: TGTGCCAGCAGCCCAGGGACTAGCGGAACCTACGAGCAGTACTTC.

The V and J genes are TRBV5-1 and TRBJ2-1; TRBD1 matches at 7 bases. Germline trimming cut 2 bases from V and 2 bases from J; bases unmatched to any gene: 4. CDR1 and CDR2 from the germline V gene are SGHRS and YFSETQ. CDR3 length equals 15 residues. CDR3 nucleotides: TGCGCCAGCAGCTTTGGGGACAGAGCCTACAATGAGCAGTTCTTC. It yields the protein CASSFGDRAYNEQFF.

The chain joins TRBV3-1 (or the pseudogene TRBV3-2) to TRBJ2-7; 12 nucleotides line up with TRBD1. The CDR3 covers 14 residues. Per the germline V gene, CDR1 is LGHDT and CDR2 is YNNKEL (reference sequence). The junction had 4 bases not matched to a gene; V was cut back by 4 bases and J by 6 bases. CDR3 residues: CASSRPGQGAEQYF. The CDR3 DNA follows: TGTGCCAGCAGCCGTCCGGGACAGGGGGCCGAGCAGTACTTC.

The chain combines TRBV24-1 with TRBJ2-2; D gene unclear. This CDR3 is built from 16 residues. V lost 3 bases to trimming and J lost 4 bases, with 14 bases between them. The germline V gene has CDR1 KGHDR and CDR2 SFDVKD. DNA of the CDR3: TGTGCCACCAGTGATAGTAGAGAAGCGATCACCGGGGAGCTGTTTTTT. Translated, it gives CATSDSREAITGELFF.

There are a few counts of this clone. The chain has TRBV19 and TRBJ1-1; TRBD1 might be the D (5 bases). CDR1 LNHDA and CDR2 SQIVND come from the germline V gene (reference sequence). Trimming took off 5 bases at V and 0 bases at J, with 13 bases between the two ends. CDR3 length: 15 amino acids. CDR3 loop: CASSLKTEMNTEAFF. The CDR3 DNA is TGTGCCAGTAGTCTGAAGACAGAAATGAACACTGAAGCTTTCTTT.

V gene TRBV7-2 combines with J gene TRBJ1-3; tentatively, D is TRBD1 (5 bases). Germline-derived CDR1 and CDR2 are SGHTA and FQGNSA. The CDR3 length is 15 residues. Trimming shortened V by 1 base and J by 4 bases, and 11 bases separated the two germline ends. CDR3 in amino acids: CASSLDRRMGNTIYF. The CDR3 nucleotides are TGTGCCAGCAGCTTAGACAGGCGGATGGGAAACACCATATATTTT.

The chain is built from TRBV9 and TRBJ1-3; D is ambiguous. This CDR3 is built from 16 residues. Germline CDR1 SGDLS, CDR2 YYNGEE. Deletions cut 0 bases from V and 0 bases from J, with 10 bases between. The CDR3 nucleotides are TGTGCCAGCAGCGTAGGAGTCACTCTCTCTGGAAACACCATATATTTT. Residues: CASSVGVTLSGNTIYF.

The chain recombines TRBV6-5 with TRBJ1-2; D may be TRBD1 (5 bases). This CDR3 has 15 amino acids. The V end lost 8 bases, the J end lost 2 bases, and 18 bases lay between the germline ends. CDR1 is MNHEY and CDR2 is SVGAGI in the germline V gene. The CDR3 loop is CASRTDMTANYGYTF. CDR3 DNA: TGTGCCAGCCGAACCGATATGACAGCCAACTATGGCTACACCTTC.

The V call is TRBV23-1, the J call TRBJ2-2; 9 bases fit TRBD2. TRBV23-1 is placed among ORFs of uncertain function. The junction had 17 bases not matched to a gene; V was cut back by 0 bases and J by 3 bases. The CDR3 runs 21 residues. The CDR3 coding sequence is TGCGCCAGCAGTCAATCTGGAGACGCCACAGGGGAGCGGGAGGACACCGGGGAGCTGTTTTTT. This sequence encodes CASSQSGDATGEREDTGELFF.

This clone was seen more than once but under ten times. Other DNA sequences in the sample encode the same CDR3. Here the CDR3 DNA reads TGTGCCAGCAGCGGACAGGGGCGAGAGACCCAGTACTTC. This codes for CASSGQGRETQYF. The chain uses TRBV6-5 and TRBJ2-5, with 9 positions matching TRBD1. Germline V gives CDR1 MNHEY, CDR2 SVGAGI. The junction had 3 bases not matched to a gene; V was cut back by 6 bases and J by 4 bases. The length of the CDR3 is 13 residues.

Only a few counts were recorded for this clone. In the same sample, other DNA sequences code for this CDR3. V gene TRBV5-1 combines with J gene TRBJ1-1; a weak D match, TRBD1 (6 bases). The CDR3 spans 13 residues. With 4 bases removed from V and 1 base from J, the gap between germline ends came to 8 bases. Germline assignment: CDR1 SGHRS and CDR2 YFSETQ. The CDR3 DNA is TGCGCCAGCAGCCTGACAGGGAACACTGAAGCTTTCTTT. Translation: CASSLTGNTEAFF. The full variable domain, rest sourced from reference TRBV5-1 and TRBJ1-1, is KAGVTQTPRYLIKTRGQQVTLSCSPISGHRSVSWYQQTPGQGLQFLFEYFSETQRNKGNFPGRFSGRQFSNSRSEMNVSTLELGDSALYLCASSLTGNTEAFFGQGTRLTVV.

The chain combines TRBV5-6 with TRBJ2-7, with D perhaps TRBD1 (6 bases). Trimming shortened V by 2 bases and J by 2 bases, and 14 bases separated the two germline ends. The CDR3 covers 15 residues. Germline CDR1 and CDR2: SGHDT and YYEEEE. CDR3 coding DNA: TGTGCCAGCAGCTTCGATGGGGGCATACCCTACGAGCAGTACTTC. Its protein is CASSFDGGIPYEQYF.